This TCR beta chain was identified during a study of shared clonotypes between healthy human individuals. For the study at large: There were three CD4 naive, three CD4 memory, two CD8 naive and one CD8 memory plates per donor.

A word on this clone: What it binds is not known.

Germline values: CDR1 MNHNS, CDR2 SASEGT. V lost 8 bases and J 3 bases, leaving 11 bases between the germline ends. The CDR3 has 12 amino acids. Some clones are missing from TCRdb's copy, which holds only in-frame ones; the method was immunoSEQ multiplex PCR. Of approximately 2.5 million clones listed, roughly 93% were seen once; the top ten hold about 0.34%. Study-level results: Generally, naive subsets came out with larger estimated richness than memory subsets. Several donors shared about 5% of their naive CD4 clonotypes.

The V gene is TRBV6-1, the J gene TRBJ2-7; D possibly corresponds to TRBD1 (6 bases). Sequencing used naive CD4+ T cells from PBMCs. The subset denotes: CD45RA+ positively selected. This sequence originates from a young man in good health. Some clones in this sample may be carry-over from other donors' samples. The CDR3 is CASCSQGYEQYF. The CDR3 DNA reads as TGTGCCAGCTGTTCACAGGGCTACGAGCAGTACTTC.